This paragraph reports one T cell receptor (beta chain). What this receptor recognizes is not known. No much larger clone exists at a distance of one base, and base qualities are not known. The intended sense of this specimen's time point label: before neoadjuvant nivolumab. Patients were newly diagnosed with stage II-IVA oral cavity squamous cell carcinoma and had received no prior systemic or radiation treatment. Everyone in the cohort had locally advanced, HPV-negative oral cavity squamous cell carcinoma. Peripheral blood mononuclear cells were analyzed directly and were not maintained or expanded in culture. The samples were obtained from a longitudinal correlative study of a single-arm phase II trial testing neoadjuvant nivolumab in oral cavity squamous cell carcinoma. Subject-matched pre- and post-treatment PBMCs and tumors from three responders and three non-responders were subjected to genomic DNA-based TCRbeta sequencing. Peripheral blood mononuclear cells were collected once before nivolumab treatment and again after treatment, at the time of surgery. The Maxwell RSC DNA from Cells kit was used to isolate genomic DNA from PBMCs.

From the cysteine up to the phenylalanine, the CDR3 has a length of 17 residues. Only the CDR3 region is kept as DNA, spanning 51 bases read in frame from base 1. At the junction V is shortened by 2 bases and J by 3 bases, with 16 bases in between. The germline V gene (reference sequence) yields LNHNV for CDR1 and YYDKDF for CDR2. The sample originates from a study of neoadjuvant anti-PD-1 for oral cavity cancer (TCRdb year 2021). Turning to the overall study: Patients mostly received three to four biweekly doses of nivolumab at 3 mg/kg before curative-intent surgical resection. A roughly 32% response rate was observed in the parent correlative cohort, in which around twelve patients were included. Under RECIST 1.1, a patient counted as a responder if showing complete response, partial response or stable disease, and as a non-responder if showing progression. Patients who did not progress were given a fourth nivolumab dose at about day 43 and had definitive surgical resection on days 50-56.

PBMC libraries used mostly around 500 ng of input genomic DNA for deep sequencing, with six replicates per sample. Following the manufacturer's instructions, the team built TCRbeta libraries using the immunoSEQ hsTCRbeta kit. The finished libraries were brought together in one pool at 3 to 3.5 nM, which was then read using an Illumina NovaSeq 6000 S4 flow cell. In the source study's methods: The immunoSEQ Analyzer was used for raw data preprocessing and quality control. The analysis was limited to productive rearrangements, and each clonotype was defined by a unique CDR3 amino acid sequence. Using the R package tcR, the researchers computed the Gini-Simpson index as their estimate of repertoire clonality. Student's t test was used to compare Gini indices, while Pearson correlation assessed associations with tumor size change. The table was pulled from immuneACCESS by TCRdb, which kept in-frame rearrangements only. Such tables lose some clones; where checked, under half of the loss comes from unresolved V genes, and the rest has no known cause. V, J and clone size are taken as reported in that table, and D and trimming were inferred from the DNA itself. The sample profile shows fewer than 20,000 clones; approximately 70% of them were found once. The ten largest make up 2.5% to 3% of the sample.

What the study reported, not specific to this receptor: Only three patients per response group were included in the TCR analyses, and larger cohorts for validation were called for by the authors. Within PBMCs, T cell clonality (Gini index) was significantly higher in non-responders than responders after neoadjuvant nivolumab. Higher pretreatment blood Treg/Th17 ratios correlated with higher pretreatment blood TCRbeta clonality and lower post-treatment tumor TCRbeta clonality.

The material was PBMCs, obtained before nivolumab (anti-PD-1) treatment. This TCR derives from a person between 35 and 79 years old with oral cavity squamous cell carcinoma. The chain is made from TRBV15 and TRBJ1-4; possibly the D gene is TRBD1, per 5 matching bases. The CDR3 reads CATSRPSGGRANEKLFF. The nucleotides are TGTGCCACCAGCAGACCTAGCGGGGGAAGGGCTAATGAAAAACTGTTTTTT.